This T cell receptor (beta chain) was recovered during a study of cytomegalovirus exposure and HLA in healthy donors. Overall study findings and caveats: In a later analysis, HLA-associated TCR beta chains were more clonally expanded than equally common others. For cytomegalovirus status, the classifier reportedly gave diagnoses with high specificity and sensitivity. CMV serostatus was the sole immune exposure information available. Follow-up analysis seemed to connect common viral pathogens with several of the most significant clusters identified.

PCR involved 60 Vbeta and 13 Jbeta primers. The data were produced by immunoSEQ multiplex PCR, yet TCRdb's version contains in-frame clones alone and is incomplete. Counted here are 40,000 to 55,000 clones, roughly 76% occurring once; the ten biggest clones make up roughly 6%. As concerns this clone: Its antigen is unidentified.

The source is a man aged 30 to 39 in good health and CMV-seronegative. The specimen sequenced was PBMCs.

The CDR3 DNA is TGTGCCAGCAGCCAACAAACTCAGAACACCGGGGAGCTGTTTTTT. As protein: CASSQQTQNTGELFF. The rearrangement links TRBV4-2 to TRBJ2-2, with D unresolved. Germline V gives CDR1 LGHNA, CDR2 YNFKEQ. Trimming pared 2 bases from V and 1 base from J, leaving 8 bases between. The length of the CDR3 is 15 residues.